This paragraph covers one TCR beta chain sequence. Original processing notes: Nucleated cell counts were estimated from reference gene primer amplification. Assay used: immunoSEQ multiplex PCR; TCRdb lists only in-frame clones, some missing. V, J and clone size are those of that table, while D and trimming were read from the DNA. This sample has roughly 300,000 clones, with 80% to 90% found just once. This entry belongs to a study of blood T cell repertoires in COVID-19. The wider study: Samples of COVID-19 (acute and convalescent) were obtained from the United States, Italy and Spain. From T cells, B-cell-depleted T cells, or PBMCs came the material, which was cDNA or gDNA.

CDR1 and CDR2 from the germline V gene are MNHEY and SVGAGI. The V segment lost 4 bases and the J segment 1 base; nucleotides outside the gene matches: 2. The CDR3 consists of 16 residues. V gene TRBV6-5 combines with J gene TRBJ2-5; TRBD2 agrees at 14 bases. This clonotype was sampled from a woman in her forties or fifties who had recovered from COVID-19. Sequencing used peripheral blood. The CDR3 DNA reads TGTGCCAGCAGTTTAGGACTAGCGGGAGGCCAAGAGACCCAGTACTTC. Protein sequence: CASSLGLAGGQETQYF.